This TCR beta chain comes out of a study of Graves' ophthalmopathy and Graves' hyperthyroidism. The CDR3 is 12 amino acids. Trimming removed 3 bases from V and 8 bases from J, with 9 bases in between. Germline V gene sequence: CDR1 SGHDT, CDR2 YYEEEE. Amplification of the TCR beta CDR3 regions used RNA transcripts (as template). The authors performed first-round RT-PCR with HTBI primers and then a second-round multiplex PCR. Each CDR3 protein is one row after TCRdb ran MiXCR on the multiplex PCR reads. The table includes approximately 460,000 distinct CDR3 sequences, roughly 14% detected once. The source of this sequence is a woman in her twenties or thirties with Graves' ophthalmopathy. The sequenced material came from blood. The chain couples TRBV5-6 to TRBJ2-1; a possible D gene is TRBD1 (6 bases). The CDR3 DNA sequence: TGTGCCAGCAGCTGGGGGCGGGATGAGCAGTTCTTC. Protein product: CASSWGRDEQFF.